Listed below are T cell receptor beta chains from one sample, sequenced in a study of blood T cell repertoires in COVID-19. Clones were sequenced by immunoSEQ multiplex PCR, and TCRdb holds only the in-frame ones, with some missing. The sample lists 250,000 to 350,000 clones, approximately 82% occurring once. Sequencing input: peripheral blood. These receptor sequences come from a woman aged 50 to 65 with acute or convalescent COVID-19. Each CDR3 is given with its conserved first and last residue. The order of the fields is D gene, clone size, V gene, CDR3 length, J gene, CDR3 protein, CDR3 DNA. The D gene is left open where the match is weak. For some rows the clone size is stated as once, few or many, or as a class when expanded; others skip it.

TRBD1	NA	TRBV6-2/TRBV6-3	15	TRBJ2-1	CASSHLQGANDEQFF	TGTGCCAGCAGTCACCTACAGGGGGCGAACGATGAGCAGTTCTTC
NA	NA	TRBV18	17	TRBJ2-6	CASSKWGPASGANVLTF	TGTGCCAGCTCAAAGTGGGGGCCAGCCTCTGGGGCCAACGTCCTGACTTTC
NA	NA	TRBV5-1	14	TRBJ2-3	CASSFGTQSDTQYF	TGCGCCAGCAGCTTCGGGACTCAGAGCGATACGCAGTATTTT
TRBD1	NA	TRBV28	15	TRBJ1-2	CASSSTGQGFRGYTF	TGTGCCAGCAGTTCTACGGGACAGGGTTTTAGGGGCTACACCTTC
TRBD2	NA	TRBV6-2/TRBV6-3	15	TRBJ2-7	CASSSPSGNFYEQYF	TGTGCCAGCAGTTCCCCTAGCGGGAACTTTTACGAGCAGTACTTC
TRBD2	NA	TRBV7-2	14	TRBJ2-5	CASSFMGEGGTQYF	TGTGCCAGCAGCTTTATGGGGGAGGGCGGGACCCAGTACTTC
NA	NA	TRBV12-3/TRBV12-4	13	TRBJ2-5	CASSLGLFGTQYF	TGTGCCAGCAGTTTAGGACTATTTGGGACCCAGTACTTC
NA	NA	TRBV10-2	13	TRBJ1-2	CASKKDSSYGYTF	TGCGCCAGTAAAAAAGACAGTTCCTATGGCTACACCTTC
TRBD2	NA	TRBV29-1	14	TRBJ2-1	CSVYVAGGTNEQFF	TGCAGCGTTTATGTAGCGGGAGGGACCAATGAGCAGTTCTTC
NA	NA	TRBV2	14	TRBJ2-5	CASSALGGQETQYF	TGTGCCAGCTCCGCCCTCGGGGGTCAGGAGACCCAGTACTTC
TRBD1	NA	TRBV10-3	19	TRBJ1-4	CAISGNSHTDRLGSEKLFF	TGTGCCATCAGTGGAAATTCCCATACGGACAGGCTGGGGAGTGAAAAACTGTTTTTT
TRBD2	NA	TRBV2	16	TRBJ2-5	CASRPTSGGGGETQYF	TGTGCCAGCCGCCCCACTAGCGGGGGGGGAGGGGAGACCCAGTACTTC
NA	NA	TRBV18	15	TRBJ1-1	CASSPSQGIHTEAFF	TGTGCCAGCTCACCATCACAGGGTATTCACACTGAAGCTTTCTTT
NA	NA	TRBV7-9	15	TRBJ2-3	CASSLADYGTDTQYF	TGTGCCAGCAGTTTAGCGGACTATGGCACAGATACGCAGTATTTT
TRBD2	once	TRBV29-1	14	TRBJ2-1	CSGTLAAKNNEQFF	TGCAGCGGAACACTAGCGGCCAAAAACAATGAGCAGTTCTTC
TRBD1	NA	TRBV6-1	15	TRBJ1-5	CASSEDQGGNQPQHF	TGTGCCAGCAGTGAGGATCAGGGGGGCAATCAGCCCCAGCATTTT
NA	NA	TRBV3-1/TRBV3-2	14	TRBJ1-6	CASSHNRVTSPLHF	TGTGCCAGCAGCCACAACAGGGTCACCTCACCCCTCCACTTT
NA	NA	TRBV7-9	13	TRBJ1-5	CASSARQDQPQHF	TGTGCCAGCAGCGCTCGACAGGATCAGCCCCAGCATTTT
NA	NA	TRBV7-2	13	TRBJ1-2	CASSLTSSYGYTF	TGTGCCAGCAGCTTAACTTCTAGCTATGGCTACACCTTC
TRBD1	NA	TRBV30	15	TRBJ1-6	CAWSLTGTANSPLHF	TGTGCCTGGAGCCTCACCGGGACAGCTAATTCCCCCCTCCACTTT
NA	NA	TRBV2	11	TRBJ1-5	CASSEGRAGHF	TGTGCCAGCAGTGAAGGGAGGGCCGGACATTTT
TRBD1	NA	TRBV11-2	16	TRBJ1-1	CASSFPSGTGNTEAFF	TGTGCCAGCAGCTTTCCCTCCGGGACAGGGAACACTGAAGCTTTCTTT
NA	NA	TRBV25-1	15	TRBJ2-3	CASSEYYGEADTQYF	TGTGCCAGCAGTGAATATTACGGGGAGGCAGATACGCAGTATTTT
NA	NA	TRBV7-9	12	TRBJ1-1	CASSSDSPEAFF	TGTGCCAGCAGCTCGGACAGCCCTGAAGCTTTCTTT
NA	NA	TRBV28	16	TRBJ1-1	CASSLGGGHLNTEAFF	TGTGCCAGCAGTTTAGGGGGGGGACACCTGAACACTGAAGCTTTCTTT
NA	NA	TRBV3-1/TRBV3-2	14	TRBJ1-1	CASSQVGVGTEAFF	TGTGCCAGCAGCCAAGTAGGGGTGGGCACTGAAGCTTTCTTT
NA	NA	TRBV6-2/TRBV6-3	12	TRBJ2-1	CASSYSTNEQFF	TGTGCCAGCAGTTACTCCACTAATGAGCAGTTCTTC
TRBD2	NA	TRBV19	17	TRBJ2-3	CASSSQGTGGPTDTQYF	TGTGCCAGTAGTAGCCAGGGGACGGGAGGGCCCACAGATACGCAGTATTTT
NA	NA	TRBV15	15	TRBJ2-7	CATSRRGQGHYEQYF	TGTGCCACCAGCAGACGGGGTCAGGGGCACTACGAGCAGTACTTC
TRBD1	NA	TRBV25-1	17	TRBJ1-2	CASSAAGTDFLNYGYTF	TGTGCCAGCAGTGCAGCCGGGACAGATTTCCTTAACTATGGCTACACCTTC
NA	once	TRBV18	16	TRBJ1-6	CASSPEVGGRNSPLHF	TGTGCCAGCTCACCGGAGGTCGGGGGGCGAAATTCACCCCTCCACTTT
NA	NA	TRBV2	15	TRBJ1-5	CASRDKSVSNQPQHF	TGTGCCAGCAGGGACAAATCTGTTAGCAATCAGCCCCAGCATTTT
NA	NA	TRBV29-1	11	TRBJ1-1	CSVSQNTEAFF	TGCAGCGTTTCCCAGAACACTGAAGCTTTCTTT
TRBD2	NA	TRBV15	16	TRBJ2-1	CATSRDVGLGYNEQFF	TGTGCCACCAGCAGAGATGTGGGACTAGGCTACAATGAGCAGTTCTTC
TRBD1	NA	TRBV6-5	14	TRBJ1-4	CASKPGTGNEKLFF	TGTGCCAGCAAACCCGGGACAGGGAATGAAAAACTGTTTTTT
NA	NA	TRBV29-1	12	TRBJ1-2	CSVDKPVYGYTF	TGCAGCGTTGATAAGCCGGTCTATGGCTACACCTTC
NA	NA	TRBV27	16	TRBJ1-6	CASRRQAISYNSPLHF	TGTGCCAGCAGAAGACAGGCAATCTCCTATAATTCACCCCTCCACTTT
NA	NA	TRBV12-5	16	TRBJ2-4	CASAPHDSLAKNIQYF	TGTGCTAGTGCCCCCCACGACAGTTTAGCCAAAAACATTCAGTACTTC
TRBD2	NA	TRBV19	17	TRBJ2-3	CASSSTSGGPRTDTQYF	TGTGCCAGTAGTTCGACTAGCGGGGGGCCACGCACAGATACGCAGTATTTT
NA	NA	TRBV29-1	14	TRBJ1-2	CSVSNRAYNYGYTF	TGCAGCGTATCGAACAGGGCCTATAACTATGGCTACACCTTC
TRBD2	NA	TRBV30	11	TRBJ2-7	CAWGPGGEQYF	TGTGCCTGGGGCCCCGGGGGGGAGCAGTACTTC
TRBD1	NA	TRBV7-9	16	TRBJ2-7	CASSFYSWDRGYEQYF	TGTGCCAGCAGCTTTTATTCCTGGGACAGGGGGTACGAGCAGTACTTC
NA	NA	TRBV5-1	15	TRBJ1-1	CASSSESGGGREAFF	TGCGCCAGCAGCTCCGAATCGGGGGGCGGTAGGGAAGCTTTCTTT
NA	NA	TRBV7-9	13	TRBJ2-2	CASSLSSVGELFF	TGTGCCAGCAGCTTGTCTAGCGTTGGGGAGCTGTTTTTT
NA	NA	TRBV29-1	13	TRBJ2-1	CSVGFVQNNEQFF	TGCAGCGTCGGGTTTGTCCAAAACAATGAGCAGTTCTTC
TRBD1	NA	TRBV5-1	15	TRBJ1-1	CASSLAGTGNTEAFF	TGCGCCAGCAGCTTGGCCGGGACAGGGAACACTGAAGCTTTCTTT
NA	NA	TRBV28	12	TRBJ1-2	CAVGSGYYGYTF	TGTGCCGTTGGGAGTGGATACTATGGCTACACCTTC
TRBD1	NA	TRBV10-3	15	TRBJ1-1	CAISESPGTGGLAFF	TGTGCCATCAGTGAGTCGCCCGGGACAGGGGGCCTAGCTTTCTTT
TRBD1	NA	TRBV19	13	TRBJ2-5	CASSLDREETQYF	TGTGCCAGTAGTCTCGACAGGGAAGAGACCCAGTACTTC
NA	NA	TRBV6-5	13	TRBJ2-1	CASTPTVYNEQFF	TGTGCCAGCACTCCGACAGTTTACAATGAGCAGTTCTTC
NA	NA	TRBV6-5	12	TRBJ1-1	CASSYERGVAFF	TGTGCCAGCAGTTATGAAAGGGGTGTTGCTTTCTTT
TRBD2	NA	TRBV5-1	17	TRBJ2-3	CASSLEGLAGVGDTQYF	TGCGCCAGCAGCTTGGAGGGACTAGCGGGGGTAGGAGATACGCAGTATTTT